These 22 T cell receptor beta chains share one sample of origin, sequenced in a study of siplizumab effects on memory and regulatory T cells (dated by TCRdb to about 2019). The receptor library was made with the immunoSEQ multiplex PCR assay. Not all clones reach the TCRdb copy of this immuneACCESS table, which keeps in-frame sequences only. Checked studies attribute under half of the gap to unresolved V genes and leave the rest unexplained. This sample has more than 85,000 clones in its table, and about nine tenths of those were observed once. The ten biggest clones cover 15% of the sample. The sample consisted of CD4+ T cells sorted from blood. Receptors originate from a human donor in good health.

The CDR3 sequence is CAWSVNYNEQFF. The DNA of the CDR3 is TGTGCCTGGAGTGTAAACTACAATGAGCAGTTCTTC. This chain links TRBV30 with TRBJ2-1; D is unresolved. The CDR3 spans 12 residues. Germline-derived CDR1 and CDR2 are GTSNPN and SVGIG (reference sequence). V was trimmed by 0 bases and J by 3 bases, leaving 3 bases between them.

The chain recombines TRBV7-2 with TRBJ2-1, with 9 bases fitting TRBD1. Losses at the gene ends were 0 bases for V and 9 bases for J; bases not matched to a gene: 6. The V gene's germline CDR1 is SGHTA and CDR2 FQGNSA. The CDR3 length is 15 residues. The CDR3, as DNA: TGTGCCAGCAGCTTAGCGCGGGGACAGGGCATTGAGCAGTTCTTC. Encoded protein: CASSLARGQGIEQFF.

The genes are TRBV30 and TRBJ1-5, with D uncertain. This CDR3 has 14 amino acids. Trimming left V 3 bases short and J 6 bases short, with 15 bases between. Germline V gives CDR1 GTSNPN, CDR2 SVGIG (reference sequence). The CDR3 region is CAWSATKGVQPQHF. DNA of the CDR3: TGTGCCTGGAGCGCTACGAAGGGAGTTCAGCCCCAGCATTTT.

This chain links TRBV2 with TRBJ2-7; D call uncertain. Trimming shortened V by 1 base and J by 1 base, and 11 bases separated the two germline ends. The CDR3 has 15 amino acids. Germline V gives CDR1 SNHLY, CDR2 FYNNEI. CDR3 sequence: CASSEEGARSYEQYF. The CDR3 nucleotides read TGTGCCAGCAGTGAAGAGGGTGCCAGGTCCTACGAGCAGTACTTC.

The chain is built from TRBV5-5 and TRBJ2-5; D remains ambiguous. The ends were cut back, 0 bases at V and 5 bases at J, with 11 bases in the middle. CDR3 length: 14 residues. The germline V gene encodes CDR1 SGHKS and CDR2 YYEKEE (reference sequence). The CDR3 nucleotides are TGTGCCAGCAGCTTGGTAGACTCAAGGGAGACCCAGTACTTC. Protein sequence: CASSLVDSRETQYF.

For this clone: One end of the junction does not line up with germline, which may come from a read error. The CDR3 DNA follows: TGTGCCAGTAGGATAGCGGGAGGGCCCCCCAGGGCAGATACGCAGTATTTT. This translates into CASRIAGGPPRADTQYF. The chain combines TRBV19 with TRBJ2-3; 11 nucleotides agree with TRBD2. The germline V gene has CDR1 LNHDA and CDR2 SQIVND (reference sequence). The CDR3 loop spans 17 amino acids.

The genes are TRBV27 and TRBJ2-3, with TRBD2 matching 9 bases. With 2 bases clipped from V and 2 bases from J, the junction kept 5 bases outside the gene matches. This CDR3 has 16 residues. Germline V CDR1 and CDR2: MNHEY, SMNVEV (reference sequence). CDR3 in DNA: TGTGCCAGCAGTTTACAGACTAGCGGAAACACAGATACGCAGTATTTT. This translates into CASSLQTSGNTDTQYF.

The genes are TRBV4-2 and TRBJ1-1, with D hard to call. Trimming took 4 bases from V and 1 from J, leaving 16 bases between them. The CDR3 consists of 16 residues. CDR1 LGHNA and CDR2 YNFKEQ come from the germline V gene. The CDR3, as DNA: TGTGCCAGCAGCCGGACGGGCCGGACCGCGAACACTGAAGCTTTCTTT. Residues: CASSRTGRTANTEAFF.

The rearrangement joins TRBV19 to TRBJ2-5, with D perhaps TRBD1 or TRBD2 (5 bases each). Per germline, CDR1 LNHDA and CDR2 SQIVND (reference sequence). This CDR3 is built from 15 residues. V was shortened by 5 bases and J by 5 bases, with 18 bases between the two germline ends. The CDR3: CASSVTGARGETQYF. CDR3 sequence (DNA): TGTGCCAGTAGTGTAACCGGGGCTCGAGGGGAGACCCAGTACTTC.

This chain links TRBV11-3 with TRBJ2-5, with TRBD2 identical over 7 bases. Germline V gives CDR1 SGHNT, CDR2 YENEEA. J was trimmed by 4 bases and V by 4 bases; bases with no gene match: 9. The CDR3 spans 15 residues. DNA for the CDR3: TGTGCCAGCAGCTCAGAAGCGGGAAGAGGAGAGACCCAGTACTTC. This translates into CASSSEAGRGETQYF.

V and J are TRBV6-6 and TRBJ2-1; 8 nucleotides agree with TRBD1. This CDR3 contains 15 residues. The V gene end was trimmed by 7 bases and the J gene end by 2 bases; junction bases not matched to a gene: 7. CDR1 is MNHNY and CDR2 is SVGAGI in the germline V gene (reference sequence). CDR3 amino acids: CASTNAGGAYNEQFF. In nucleotides, the CDR3 is TGTGCCAGCACCAACGCAGGGGGCGCCTACAATGAGCAGTTCTTC.

The chain links TRBV28 to TRBJ2-7, with a tentative D call TRBD2 (6 bases). The CDR3 runs 16 residues. The V gene's germline CDR1 is MDHEN and CDR2 SYDVKM. The V end lost 5 bases, the J end lost 1 base, and 18 bases lay between the germline ends. The CDR3 region is CASSTPREWASYEQYF. The CDR3 nucleotides are TGTGCCAGCAGTACTCCTCGGGAGTGGGCTTCCTACGAGCAGTACTTC.

CDR3 nucleotide sequence: TGTGCCAGCAGTCACAGGGGTGGCTACACCTTC. Protein: CASSHRGGYTF. The J gene is TRBJ1-2, the V gene TRBV6-5, with 7 bases identical to TRBD1. The germline CDR1 and CDR2 sequences are MNHEY and SVGAGI. The CDR3 totals 11 residues. V lost 5 bases, J lost 7 bases, and 1 base stayed unmatched.

The chain couples TRBV25-1 to TRBJ1-3, with 10 bases that match TRBD1. The V gene's germline CDR1 is MGHDK and CDR2 SYGVNS. J was trimmed by 3 bases and V by 2 bases; bases with no gene match: 7. The CDR3 runs to 17 residues. This chain's CDR3 is CASSETGTGVIGNTIYF. CDR3 sequence (DNA): TGTGCCAGCAGTGAAACCGGGACAGGGGTAATTGGAAACACCATATATTTT.

This sequence joins TRBV7-2 and TRBJ2-5; D not resolved. V lost 1 base and J lost 4, with 4 bases in between. The CDR3 is 12 residues long. The germline V gene encodes CDR1 SGHTA and CDR2 FQGNSA. The CDR3 DNA follows: TGTGCCAGCAGCTTAGTCTTAGAGACCCAGTACTTC. Its translation: CASSLVLETQYF.

CDR3 sequence (DNA): TGCGCCAGCAGCCAAGTCGGGTTAGCCAAAAACATTCAGTACTTC. Its translation is CASSQVGLAKNIQYF. The chain uses TRBV4-1 and TRBJ2-4, with D hard to call. Trimming shortened V by 1 base and J by 0 bases, and 7 bases separated the two germline ends. Germline assignment: CDR1 MGHRA and CDR2 YSYEKL. The CDR3 has 15 residues.

On this clone itself: The junction and the germline gene differ at one end; a read error may be behind it. The V gene is TRBV28, the J gene TRBJ2-1; 8 positions agree with TRBD1. The V gene's germline CDR1 is MDHEN and CDR2 SYDVKM. The CDR3 totals 17 residues. The CDR3 reads CASSLSDRVTSHNEQFF. The CDR3 coding sequence is TGTGCCAGCAGTTTGTCGGACAGGGTAACCTCCCACAATGAGCAGTTCTTC.

The chain recombines TRBV6-1 with TRBJ2-7; tentative D call: TRBD2 (5 bases). Germline CDR1 MNHNS, CDR2 SASEGT. The V and J ends lost 6 bases and 5 bases respectively, with 20 bases between them. There are 15 residues in the CDR3. CDR3 DNA: TGTGCCAGCAGATCACCCTTTGGGGAGCACCACGAGCAGTACTTC. It yields the protein CASRSPFGEHHEQYF.

The V and J genes are TRBV30 and TRBJ2-6; 8 bases agree with TRBD1. The CDR3 has 16 residues. Germline trimming cut 3 bases from V and 0 bases from J; bases unmatched to any gene: 4. The V gene's germline CDR1 is GTSNPN and CDR2 SVGIG (reference sequence). CDR3 nucleotides: TGTGCCTGGAGCCGGGACAGGCTCTCTGGGGCCAACGTCCTGACTTTC. As protein: CAWSRDRLSGANVLTF.

CDR3 DNA sequence: TGCGCCAGCAGCTTGCGCTGGGACAGAGATTACAATGAGCAGTTCTTC. Amino acid sequence: CASSLRWDRDYNEQFF. The chain uses TRBV5-1 and TRBJ2-1, with TRBD1 matching over 7 bases. The J segment lost 4 bases and the V segment lost 1 base, leaving 8 bases of the junction unmatched. The length of the CDR3 is 16 residues. CDR1 and CDR2 (germline): SGHRS, YFSETQ.

This clone was detected only a few times. The V call is TRBV30, the J call TRBJ1-1; D perhaps matches TRBD1 (6 bases). Per germline, CDR1 GTSNPN and CDR2 SVGIG (reference sequence). This CDR3 region has 13 residues. V gave up 0 bases and J gave up 4 bases, with 9 bases separating them. As DNA, the CDR3 is TGTGCCTGGAGTGTTTGGGGGGCCACTGAAGCTTTCTTT. Amino acids: CAWSVWGATEAFF.

The V call is TRBV5-4, the J call TRBJ2-5; 11 bases match TRBD2. J lost 5 bases, V lost 2 bases, and 2 bases had no gene match. CDR1 is SGHNT, CDR2 YYREEE, per germline (reference sequence). The CDR3 sequence is 14 residues long. Written as DNA, the CDR3 is TGTGCCAGCAGCTTTAGCGGGAGGGCTGAGACCCAGTACTTC. It translates to CASSFSGRAETQYF.